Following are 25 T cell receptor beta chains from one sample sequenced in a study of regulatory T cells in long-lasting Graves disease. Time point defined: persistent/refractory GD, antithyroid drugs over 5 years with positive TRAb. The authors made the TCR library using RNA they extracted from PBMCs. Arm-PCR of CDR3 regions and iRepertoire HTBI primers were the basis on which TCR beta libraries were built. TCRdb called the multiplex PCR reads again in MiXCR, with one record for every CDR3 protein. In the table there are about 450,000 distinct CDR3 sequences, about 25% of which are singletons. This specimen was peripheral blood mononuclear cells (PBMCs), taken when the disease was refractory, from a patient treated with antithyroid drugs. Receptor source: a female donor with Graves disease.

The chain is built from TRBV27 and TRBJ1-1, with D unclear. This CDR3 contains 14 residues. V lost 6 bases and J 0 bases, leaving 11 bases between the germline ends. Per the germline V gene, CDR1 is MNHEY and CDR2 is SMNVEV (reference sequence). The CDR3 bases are TGTGCCAGCAGACTCACGGGAGTGAACACTGAAGCTTTCTTT. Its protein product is CASRLTGVNTEAFF.

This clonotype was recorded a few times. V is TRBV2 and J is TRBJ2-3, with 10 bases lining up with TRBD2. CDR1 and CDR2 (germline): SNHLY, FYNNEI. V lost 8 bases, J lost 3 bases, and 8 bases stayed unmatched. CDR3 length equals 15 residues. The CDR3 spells CASGASGSSTDTQYF. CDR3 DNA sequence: TGTGCCAGCGGGGCTAGCGGGAGTAGTACAGATACGCAGTATTTT.

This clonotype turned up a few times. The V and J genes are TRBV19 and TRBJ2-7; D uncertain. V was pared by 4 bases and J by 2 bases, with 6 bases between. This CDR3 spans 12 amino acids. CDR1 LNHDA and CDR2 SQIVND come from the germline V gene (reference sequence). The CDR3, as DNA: TGTGCCAGTAGTACCGACACCTACGAGCAGTACTTC. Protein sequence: CASSTDTYEQYF.

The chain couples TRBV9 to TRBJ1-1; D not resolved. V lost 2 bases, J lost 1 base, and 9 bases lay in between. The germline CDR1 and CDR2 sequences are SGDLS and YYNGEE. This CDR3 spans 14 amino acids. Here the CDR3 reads CASSVIQSNTEAFF. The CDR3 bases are TGTGCCAGCAGCGTTATACAATCGAACACTGAAGCTTTCTTT.

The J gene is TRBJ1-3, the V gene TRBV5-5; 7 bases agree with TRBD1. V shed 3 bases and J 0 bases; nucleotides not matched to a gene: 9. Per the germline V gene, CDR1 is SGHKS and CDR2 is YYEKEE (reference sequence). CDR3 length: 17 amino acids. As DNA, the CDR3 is TGTGCCAGCAGCTCTCGACAGGGTGACTACTCTGGAAACACCATATATTTT. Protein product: CASSSRQGDYSGNTIYF.

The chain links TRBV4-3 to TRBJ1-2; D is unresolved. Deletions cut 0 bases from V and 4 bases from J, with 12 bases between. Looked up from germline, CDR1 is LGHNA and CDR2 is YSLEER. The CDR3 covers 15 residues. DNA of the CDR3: TGCGCCAGCAGCCAAGATATTGGGGAGGGCTATGGCTACACCTTC. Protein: CASSQDIGEGYGYTF.

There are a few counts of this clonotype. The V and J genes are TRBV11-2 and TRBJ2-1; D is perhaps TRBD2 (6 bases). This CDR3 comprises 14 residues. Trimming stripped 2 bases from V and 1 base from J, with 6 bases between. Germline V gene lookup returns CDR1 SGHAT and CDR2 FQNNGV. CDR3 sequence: CASSLRESYNEQFF. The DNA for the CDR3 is TGTGCCAGCAGCTTACGGGAGTCCTACAATGAGCAGTTCTTC.

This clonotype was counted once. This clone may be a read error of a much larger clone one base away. The CDR3 DNA follows: TGTGCCAGCAGCTTAGAGCGGGAGATTCCAGAGACCCGGTACTTC. Amino acids: CASSLEREIPETRYF. The J gene is TRBJ2-5, the V gene TRBV7-9; 8 bases are shared with TRBD2. The CDR3 loop spans 15 amino acids. Germline CDR1 reads SEHNR; CDR2 reads FQNEAQ (reference sequence).

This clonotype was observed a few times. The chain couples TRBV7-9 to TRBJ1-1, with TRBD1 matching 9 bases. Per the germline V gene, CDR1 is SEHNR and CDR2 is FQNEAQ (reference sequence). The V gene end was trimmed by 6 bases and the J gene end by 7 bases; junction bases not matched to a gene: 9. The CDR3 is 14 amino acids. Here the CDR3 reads CASSRMGQGFEAFF. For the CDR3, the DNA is TGTGCCAGCAGTCGCATGGGACAGGGTTTTGAAGCTTTCTTT.

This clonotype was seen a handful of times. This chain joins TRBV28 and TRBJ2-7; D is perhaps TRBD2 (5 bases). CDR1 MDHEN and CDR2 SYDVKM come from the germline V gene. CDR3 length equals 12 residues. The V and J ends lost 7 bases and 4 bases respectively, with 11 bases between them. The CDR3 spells CASKAGTYEQYF. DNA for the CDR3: TGTGCCAGCAAGGCGGGCACGTACGAGCAGTACTTC.

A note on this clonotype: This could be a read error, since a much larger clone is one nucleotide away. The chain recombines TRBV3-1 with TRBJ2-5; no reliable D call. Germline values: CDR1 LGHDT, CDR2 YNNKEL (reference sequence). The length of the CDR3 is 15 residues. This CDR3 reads CASSQPFGPQEAQYF. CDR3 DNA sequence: TGTGCCAGCAGCCAACCATTTGGACCACAAGAGGCCCAGTACTTC.

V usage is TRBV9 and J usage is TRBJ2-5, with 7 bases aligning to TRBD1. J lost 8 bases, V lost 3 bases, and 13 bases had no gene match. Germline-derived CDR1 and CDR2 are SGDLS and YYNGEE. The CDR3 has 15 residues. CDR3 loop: CASSGQGDPLATQYF. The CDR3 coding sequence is TGTGCCAGCAGCGGCCAGGGGGATCCATTGGCTACCCAGTACTTC.

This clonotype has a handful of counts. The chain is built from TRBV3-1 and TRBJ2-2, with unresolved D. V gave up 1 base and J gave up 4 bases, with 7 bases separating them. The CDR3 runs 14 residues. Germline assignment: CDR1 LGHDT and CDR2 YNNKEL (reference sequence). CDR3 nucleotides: TGTGCCAGCAGCCAAGGCAGACGCACCGGGGAGCTGTTTTTT. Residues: CASSQGRRTGELFF.

The CDR3 reads CASSIDLYGGGNQPQHF. The DNA for the CDR3 is TGTGCCAGTAGTATAGATCTATACGGGGGTGGCAATCAGCCCCAGCATTTT. The chain combines TRBV19 with TRBJ1-5, with D maybe TRBD1 (5 bases). The CDR3 is made up of 17 amino acids. V was shortened by 0 bases and J by 2 bases, with 14 bases between the two germline ends. Germline V CDR1 and CDR2: LNHDA, SQIVND (reference sequence).

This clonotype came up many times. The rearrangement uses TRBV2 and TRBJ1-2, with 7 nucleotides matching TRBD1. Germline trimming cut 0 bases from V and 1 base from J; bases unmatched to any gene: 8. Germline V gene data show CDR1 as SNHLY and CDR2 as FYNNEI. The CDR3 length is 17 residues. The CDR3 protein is CASSEASGTEFNYGYTF. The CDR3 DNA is TGTGCCAGCAGTGAAGCGTCGGGGACAGAATTTAACTATGGCTACACCTTC.

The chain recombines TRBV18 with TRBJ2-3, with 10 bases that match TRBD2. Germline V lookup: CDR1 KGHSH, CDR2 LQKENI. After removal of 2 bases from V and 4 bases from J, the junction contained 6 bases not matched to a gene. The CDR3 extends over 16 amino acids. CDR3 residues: CASSPDLAGVPDTQYF. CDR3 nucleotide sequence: TGTGCCAGCTCACCAGACCTAGCGGGAGTGCCAGATACGCAGTATTTT.

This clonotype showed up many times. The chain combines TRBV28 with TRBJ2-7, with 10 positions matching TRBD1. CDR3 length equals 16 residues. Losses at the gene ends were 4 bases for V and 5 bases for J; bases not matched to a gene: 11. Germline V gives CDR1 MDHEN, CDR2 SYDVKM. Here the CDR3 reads CASSSRYGQGGNEQYF. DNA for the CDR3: TGTGCCAGCAGTTCCCGCTATGGACAGGGGGGGAACGAGCAGTACTTC.

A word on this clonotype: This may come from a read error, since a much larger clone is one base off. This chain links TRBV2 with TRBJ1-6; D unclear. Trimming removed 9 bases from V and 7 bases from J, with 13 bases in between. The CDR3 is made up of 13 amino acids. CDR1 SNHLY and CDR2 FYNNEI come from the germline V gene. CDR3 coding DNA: TGTGCCAGGACTCTGGCTAAAAATTCACCCCTCCACTTT. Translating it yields CARTLAKNSPLHF.

CDR3 amino acids: CASSFFRAYNEQFF. CDR3 in DNA: TGTGCCAGCAGTTTTTTTAGGGCCTACAATGAGCAGTTCTTC. This chain links TRBV28 with TRBJ2-1; D is unclear. Germline CDR1 is MDHEN and CDR2 is SYDVKM. The CDR3 has 14 residues. V shed 3 bases and J shed 2 bases, with 8 bases lying between them.

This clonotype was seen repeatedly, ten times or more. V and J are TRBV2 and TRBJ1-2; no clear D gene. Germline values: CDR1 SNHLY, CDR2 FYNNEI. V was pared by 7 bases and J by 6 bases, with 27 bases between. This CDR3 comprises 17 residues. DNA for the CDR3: TGTGCCAGCATTCCTATCTTCTTCCCGGGTCTAATTGATGGCTACACCTTC. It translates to CASIPIFFPGLIDGYTF.

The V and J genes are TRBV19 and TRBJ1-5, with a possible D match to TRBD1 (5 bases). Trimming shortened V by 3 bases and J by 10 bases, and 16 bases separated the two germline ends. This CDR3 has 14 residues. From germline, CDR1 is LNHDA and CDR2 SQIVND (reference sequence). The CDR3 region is CASSIGRGTPPQHF. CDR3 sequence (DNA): TGTGCCAGTAGTATTGGGCGGGGCACCCCTCCCCAGCATTTT.

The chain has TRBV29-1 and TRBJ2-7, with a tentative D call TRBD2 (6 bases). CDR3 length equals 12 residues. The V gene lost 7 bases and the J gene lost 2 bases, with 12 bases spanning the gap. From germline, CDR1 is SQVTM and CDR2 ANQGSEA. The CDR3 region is CSGRVDTYEQYF. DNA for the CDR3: TGCAGCGGGAGGGTTGATACCTACGAGCAGTACTTC.

CDR3 nucleotide sequence: TGTGCCAGCAGCCTCCGACGGTGGAATCAGCCCCAGCATTTT. Translation: CASSLRRWNQPQHF. The chain links TRBV3-1 to TRBJ1-5; no firm D call. Germline-derived CDR1 and CDR2 are LGHDT and YNNKEL (reference sequence). The CDR3 runs to 14 residues. V lost 4 bases and J 4 bases, leaving 11 bases between the germline ends.

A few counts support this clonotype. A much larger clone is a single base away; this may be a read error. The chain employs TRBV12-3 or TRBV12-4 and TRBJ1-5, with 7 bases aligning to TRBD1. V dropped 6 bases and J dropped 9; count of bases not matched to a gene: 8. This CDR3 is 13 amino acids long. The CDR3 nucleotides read TGTGCCAGCAGCCCAGACAGGGATCGGCCCCAGCATTTT. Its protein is CASSPDRDRPQHF.

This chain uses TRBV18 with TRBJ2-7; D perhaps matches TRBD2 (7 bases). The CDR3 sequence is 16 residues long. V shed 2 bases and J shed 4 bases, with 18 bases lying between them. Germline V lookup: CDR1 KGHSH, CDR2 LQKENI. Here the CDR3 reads CASSPNFRGARYEQYF. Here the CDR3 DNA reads TGTGCCAGCTCACCAAACTTCCGGGGGGCTCGGTACGAGCAGTACTTC.